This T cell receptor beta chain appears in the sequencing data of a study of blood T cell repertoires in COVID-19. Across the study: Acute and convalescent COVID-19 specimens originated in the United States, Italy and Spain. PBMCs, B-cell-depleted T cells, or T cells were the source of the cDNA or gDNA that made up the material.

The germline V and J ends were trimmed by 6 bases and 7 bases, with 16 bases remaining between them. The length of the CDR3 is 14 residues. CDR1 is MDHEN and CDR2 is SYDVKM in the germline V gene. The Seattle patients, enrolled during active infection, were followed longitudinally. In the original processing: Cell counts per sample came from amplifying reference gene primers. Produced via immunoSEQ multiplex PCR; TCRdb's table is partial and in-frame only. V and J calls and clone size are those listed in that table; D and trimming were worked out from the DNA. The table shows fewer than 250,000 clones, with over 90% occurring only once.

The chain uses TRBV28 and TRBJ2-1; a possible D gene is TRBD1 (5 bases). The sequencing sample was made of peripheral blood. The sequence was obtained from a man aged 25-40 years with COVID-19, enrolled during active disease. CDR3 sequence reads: CASSQHRQKNEQFF. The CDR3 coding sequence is TGTGCCAGCAGCCAGCACCGACAGAAGAATGAGCAGTTCTTC.